This T cell receptor (beta chain) was identified in a study of cytomegalovirus exposure and HLA in healthy donors. Overall study context: In a previous analysis, more than 90 million unique TCR beta sequences were found from roughly 200 million T cells. Genetic ancestry analysis placed 75% to 85% of the approximately 400 donors that were genotyped in the Caucasian-associated cluster. Study observations and caveats: Immune exposure information available was restricted to CMV serostatus. Earlier findings revealed that most TCR beta V segments proved productive either about 90% or about 30% of the time.

PCR involved 60 Vbeta and 13 Jbeta primers. Method: immunoSEQ multiplex PCR; TCRdb's copy keeps in-frame clones and lacks some. Of about 180,000 clones listed, more than 75% are singletons. V lost 3 bases and J lost 5, with 21 bases in between. The CDR3 is 17 amino acids. CDR1 is MGHRA, CDR2 YSYEKL, per germline. On this clone itself: Its target is unknown.

The sample comprised PBMCs. The chain combines TRBV4-1 with TRBJ2-3, with a possible D match to TRBD1 (5 bases). The clonotype originates from a woman under 40 in good health and CMV-seropositive. The CDR3 is CASSHLGNRHLVDTQYF. As DNA, the CDR3 is TGCGCCAGCAGCCACCTGGGGAACAGGCATCTGGTAGATACGCAGTATTTT.